Each of the 32 T cell receptor beta chains below was sequenced from the same sample in a study of T cells after yellow fever vaccination. TCRdb itself ran the 5' RACE reads through MiXCR, one entry per CDR3 protein. The sample holds hundreds of thousands of distinct CDR3 sequences; approximately 15% are singletons and the top ten take about 14%. The material was PBMCs, obtained on the day of the yellow fever booster vaccination. These receptors were collected from a man between 25 and 39 years old who received the YFV17D yellow fever vaccine.

This chain connects TRBV4-3 to TRBJ2-7; tentative D call: TRBD1 (6 bases). The CDR3 runs to 17 residues. Trimming left V 2 bases short and J 1 base short, with 18 bases between. From germline, CDR1 is LGHNA and CDR2 YSLEER. In DNA, the CDR3 is TGCGCCAGCAGCCAACCTAGTTACAGGGCCGCGTCCTACGAGCAGTACTTC. As protein: CASSQPSYRAASYEQYF.

The genes are TRBV7-2 and TRBJ2-7; D is undetermined. CDR1 and CDR2 from the germline V gene are SGHTA and FQGNSA. The CDR3 is 14 amino acids. V was cut by 1 base and J by 7 bases, with 14 bases left in between. The CDR3 sequence: CASSLGGSALEQYF. The CDR3, as DNA: TGTGCCAGCAGCTTAGGGGGAAGTGCTTTAGAGCAGTACTTC.

CDR3 nucleotide sequence: TGTGCCAGCAGCCCTTCTGGCGACGGGGAGCTGTTTTTT. It encodes CASSPSGDGELFF. The chain carries TRBV7-9 and TRBJ2-2, with D hard to call. V lost 5 bases and J lost 7, with 11 bases in between. This CDR3 is built from 13 residues. Germline values: CDR1 SEHNR, CDR2 FQNEAQ (reference sequence). Full variable domain (missing parts from reference TRBV7-9 and TRBJ2-2): DTGVSQNPRHKITKRGQNVTFRCDPISEHNRLYWYRQTLGQGPEFLTYFQNEAQLEKSRLLSDRFSAERPKGSFSTLEIQRTEQGDSAMYLCASSPSGDGELFFGEGSRLTVL.

This rearrangement joins TRBV5-4 to TRBJ2-6, with unresolved D. Trimming removed 4 bases from V and 0 bases from J, with 11 bases in between. CDR1 is SGHNT, CDR2 YYREEE, per germline (reference sequence). The CDR3 is 16 amino acids. CDR3 sequence: CASSLGILSGANVLTF. DNA for the CDR3: TGTGCCAGCAGCCTGGGAATTCTCTCTGGGGCCAACGTCCTGACTTTC.

This clonotype turned up a few times. The rearrangement uses TRBV4-2 and TRBJ1-5; D is possibly TRBD1 (6 bases). V lost 0 bases and J 6 bases, leaving 12 bases between the germline ends. CDR3 length: 15 amino acids. Germline assignment: CDR1 LGHNA and CDR2 YNFKEQ. The CDR3 region is CASSQEPGAVQPQHF. Written as DNA, the CDR3 is TGTGCCAGCAGCCAAGAACCGGGGGCCGTTCAGCCCCAGCATTTT.

A few counts support this clonotype. The chain employs TRBV30 and TRBJ1-3; 9 bases map to TRBD1. Germline V gives CDR1 GTSNPN, CDR2 SVGIG (reference sequence). The CDR3 contains 16 residues. V gave up 3 bases and J gave up 2 bases; unmatched junction bases: 8. The chain's CDR3 is CAWSRTGESPGNTIYF. In DNA form, the CDR3 reads TGTGCCTGGAGCCGGACAGGGGAGAGCCCTGGAAACACCATATATTTT.

This clonotype has more than one count but fewer than ten. The rearrangement links TRBV7-2 to TRBJ2-5; 12 nucleotides match TRBD1. This CDR3 spans 16 amino acids. V was clipped by 3 bases and J by 5 bases; unmatched bases: 7. Germline-derived CDR1 and CDR2 are SGHTA and FQGNSA. CDR3 sequence reads: CASSFHRDRGLETQYF. In DNA, the CDR3 is TGTGCCAGCAGCTTCCACCGGGACAGGGGGCTTGAGACCCAGTACTTC.

This clonotype came up a few times. This chain joins TRBV6-1 and TRBJ2-4; perhaps TRBD1 as D (5 bases). The germline CDR1 and CDR2 sequences are MNHNS and SASEGT. V was pared by 5 bases and J by 0 bases, with 14 bases between. The CDR3 spans 16 residues. CDR3 sequence reads: CASSSQGRVAKNIQYF. The CDR3 DNA reads as TGTGCCAGCAGTAGCCAGGGCAGGGTAGCCAAAAACATTCAGTACTTC.

J is TRBJ2-5 and V is TRBV28; TRBD2 aligns across 10 bases. The ends lost 4 bases at V and 13 bases at J; junction bases unmatched: 15. CDR1 and CDR2 (germline): MDHEN, SYDVKM. The CDR3 is made up of 15 amino acids. This CDR3 is CASSSQRLAGAIPYF. The CDR3 DNA is TGTGCCAGCAGTTCCCAGAGACTAGCGGGCGCCATCCCGTACTTC. Filled out from reference TRBV28 and TRBJ2-5, the complete variable domain reads DVKVTQSSRYLVKRTGEKVFLECVQDMDHENMFWYRQDPGLGLRLIYFSYDVKMKEKGDIPEGYSVSREKKERFSLILESASTNQTSMYLCASSSQRLAGAIPYFGPGTRLLVL.

This clonotype appeared a few times. The chain employs TRBV12-3 or TRBV12-4 and TRBJ1-2; tentative D call: TRBD1 (6 bases). Trimming pared 5 bases from V and 5 bases from J, leaving 12 bases between. The CDR3 totals 13 residues. CDR3 region: CASSREGGYGYTF. For the CDR3, the DNA is TGTGCCAGCAGTAGAGAGGGGGGATATGGCTACACCTTC.

The CDR3 sequence: CSVGPGRRTGVGNEQFF. The CDR3 region has the DNA TGCAGCGTTGGACCGGGCAGGAGGACAGGGGTGGGCAATGAGCAGTTCTTC. The chain carries TRBV29-1 and TRBJ2-1; 9 nucleotides agree with TRBD1. The CDR3 covers 17 residues. The J segment lost 6 bases and the V segment lost 4 bases, leaving 16 bases of the junction unmatched. Germline V CDR1 and CDR2: SQVTM, ANQGSEA.

This clonotype was detected ten times or more. This chain uses TRBV12-3 or TRBV12-4 with TRBJ1-5; 12 bases match TRBD1. V was pared by 4 bases and J by 7 bases, with 8 bases of the junction left unmatched. This CDR3 has 16 amino acids. The CDR3 spells CASSSPGQGASQPQHF. As DNA, the CDR3 is TGTGCCAGCAGTTCTCCGGGACAGGGGGCATCCCAGCCCCAGCATTTT.

This sequence joins TRBV12-3 or TRBV12-4 and TRBJ2-7; TRBD1 or TRBD2 may be the D gene (5 bases each). Between the trimmed V and J ends, which lost 6 bases and 8 bases, there was a span of 17 bases. This CDR3 is 13 amino acids long. For the CDR3, the DNA is TGTGCCAGCAGGACCCGGGGCGACACTCAGCAGTACTTC. Translating gives CASRTRGDTQQYF.

This clonotype was seen many times. The gene calls are TRBV5-1 and TRBJ2-1; 7 positions match TRBD2. This CDR3 comprises 16 residues. Germline V lookup: CDR1 SGHRS, CDR2 YFSETQ. V shed 4 bases, J shed 2 bases, and the junction held 9 bases outside the gene matches. CDR3: CASSGGGGSTYNEQFF. CDR3 nucleotides: TGCGCCAGCAGCGGGGGAGGCGGGAGTACCTACAATGAGCAGTTCTTC.

This clonotype was counted a few times. The V gene is TRBV6-5, the J gene TRBJ2-1; D ambiguous. V lost 0 bases, J lost 4 bases, and 13 bases lay in between. Per the germline V gene, CDR1 is MNHEY and CDR2 is SVGAGI. The CDR3 extends over 16 amino acids. The CDR3 loop is CASSYSPAGPYNEQFF. The CDR3 coding sequence is TGTGCCAGCAGTTACTCTCCAGCAGGACCTTACAATGAGCAGTTCTTC.

The V call is TRBV6-5, the J call TRBJ2-7, with TRBD1 matching 9 bases. With 1 base clipped from V and 3 bases from J, the junction kept 10 bases outside the gene matches. The V gene's germline CDR1 is MNHEY and CDR2 SVGAGI. This CDR3 is 17 amino acids long. CDR3 residues: CASSYWDRDRLSYEQYF. The CDR3 DNA is TGTGCCAGCAGTTACTGGGACAGGGACCGGTTGAGCTACGAGCAGTACTTC.

This clonotype has just a few counts. The CDR3 sequence is CASSLWNTEAFF. For the CDR3, the DNA is TGTGCCAGCAGTTTGTGGAACACTGAAGCTTTCTTT. The chain has TRBV12-3 or TRBV12-4 and TRBJ1-1, with D unclear. This CDR3 is 12 amino acids long. Trimming took off 3 bases at V and 1 base at J, with 3 bases between the two ends.

The chain joins TRBV6-2 or TRBV6-3 to TRBJ1-1; D unclear. The V and J ends lost 7 bases and 0 bases respectively, with 15 bases between them. Germline V gene lookup returns CDR1 MNHEY and CDR2 SVGEGT. This CDR3 has 15 amino acids. DNA for the CDR3: TGTGCCAGCACCCACTCTGGAAGAATGAACACTGAAGCTTTCTTT. This codes for CASTHSGRMNTEAFF.

The J gene is TRBJ2-3, the V gene TRBV4-1, with TRBD2 as a possible D gene (6 bases). The CDR3 sequence is 15 residues long. Trimming pared 1 base from V and 1 base from J, leaving 9 bases between. The germline V gene has CDR1 MGHRA and CDR2 YSYEKL. The CDR3 region is CASSQVKRGTDTQYF. In DNA, the CDR3 is TGCGCCAGCAGCCAAGTTAAGCGGGGCACAGATACGCAGTATTTT.

This clonotype showed up just a few times. The V gene is TRBV11-2, the J gene TRBJ1-5, with TRBD1 as a possible D gene (6 bases). This CDR3 has 14 residues. V shed 1 base and J shed 4 bases, with 8 bases lying between them. Germline values: CDR1 SGHAT, CDR2 FQNNGV. This CDR3 reads CASSLAQGNQPQHF. As DNA, the CDR3 is TGTGCCAGCAGCTTAGCACAGGGAAATCAGCCCCAGCATTTT.

This clonotype was counted only a few times. The rearrangement uses TRBV5-1 and TRBJ1-2; 7 bases are a match to TRBD1. The CDR3 consists of 17 residues. Germline CDR1 is SGHRS and CDR2 is YFSETQ. The ends lost 1 base at V and 4 bases at J; junction bases unmatched: 13. The CDR3 nucleotides read TGCGCCAGCAGCTTGCGAGGGCCAGGACAGGCGTCCTATGGCTACACCTTC. Translated, it gives CASSLRGPGQASYGYTF. The whole variable domain, remainder taken from reference TRBV5-1 and TRBJ1-2, is KAGVTQTPRYLIKTRGQQVTLSCSPISGHRSVSWYQQTPGQGLQFLFEYFSETQRNKGNFPGRFSGRQFSNSRSEMNVSTLELGDSALYLCASSLRGPGQASYGYTFGSGTRLTVV.

The chain combines TRBV7-6 with TRBJ2-7; the match to TRBD1 covers 12 bases. Germline trimming cut 5 bases from V and 0 bases from J; bases unmatched to any gene: 2. CDR1 is SGHVS, CDR2 FNYEAQ, per germline. The CDR3 runs 15 residues. The CDR3 is CASSQGQGASYEQYF. In DNA form, the CDR3 reads TGTGCCAGCAGCCAGGGACAGGGGGCCTCCTACGAGCAGTACTTC.

This clonotype was seen only a few times. The J gene is TRBJ2-7, the V gene TRBV6-2 or TRBV6-3; D gene ambiguous. V lost 0 bases, J lost 3 bases, and 6 bases lay in between. The CDR3 extends over 13 amino acids. Germline assignment: CDR1 MNHEY and CDR2 SVGEGT. The CDR3 DNA reads TGTGCCAGCAGTTACTCCCTGGTCTACGAGCAGTACTTC. Translation: CASSYSLVYEQYF.

This clonotype was seen only a few times. The genes are TRBV5-1 and TRBJ2-7; unclear D gene. This CDR3 contains 15 residues. V gave up 0 bases and J gave up 3 bases, with 13 bases separating them. Germline CDR1 and CDR2: SGHRS and YFSETQ. CDR3 loop: CASSLGSRSFYEQYF. CDR3 bases: TGCGCCAGCAGCTTGGGATCCAGGTCATTCTACGAGCAGTACTTC.

This rearrangement joins TRBV7-9 to TRBJ2-1; the match to TRBD2 covers 10 bases. This CDR3 comprises 16 residues. Germline V gene sequence: CDR1 SEHNR, CDR2 FQNEAQ (reference sequence). J gave up 5 bases and V 5 bases, and 9 bases lay outside the gene matches. The DNA of the CDR3 is TGTGCCAGCAGCCCACGAAGCGGGAGGGCCGACAATGAGCAGTTCTTC. Translated: CASSPRSGRADNEQFF.

This rearrangement joins TRBV5-1 to TRBJ2-2; 8 positions match TRBD1. This CDR3 spans 15 amino acids. The germline V gene encodes CDR1 SGHRS and CDR2 YFSETQ. The trim removed 2 bases at V and 1 base at J, leaving 1 base unmatched. CDR3 sequence reads: CASSFDRGNTGELFF. The CDR3 DNA sequence: TGCGCCAGCAGCTTTGACAGGGGGAACACCGGGGAGCTGTTTTTT.

CDR3 loop: CSAPGPARGPDTQYF. The CDR3 DNA sequence: TGCAGTGCCCCCGGACCTGCCCGGGGGCCAGATACGCAGTATTTT. This chain joins TRBV20-1 and TRBJ2-3; D may correspond to TRBD1 or TRBD2 (6 bases each). V was shortened by 6 bases and J by 4 bases, with 20 bases between the two germline ends. Germline V CDR1 and CDR2: DFQATT, SNEGSKA (reference sequence). The CDR3 has 15 amino acids.

The chain joins TRBV7-9 to TRBJ2-4; D is unclear. Germline loops: CDR1 SEHNR, CDR2 FQNEAQ (reference sequence). V lost 4 bases to trimming and J lost 3 bases, with 10 bases between them. The CDR3 covers 14 residues. The CDR3 DNA follows: TGTGCCAGCAGCTCCAACTGGGGCAAAAACATTCAGTACTTC. Translating gives CASSSNWGKNIQYF.

This rearrangement joins TRBV6-5 to TRBJ2-1; D not certain. The germline V and J ends were trimmed by 0 bases and 8 bases, with 8 bases remaining between them. CDR3 length: 13 residues. Germline V lookup: CDR1 MNHEY, CDR2 SVGAGI. The CDR3 nucleotides are TGTGCCAGCAGTTACTCGATCGTTGATGAGCAGTTCTTC. Encoded protein: CASSYSIVDEQFF.

This clonotype occurred many times. The rearrangement links TRBV7-2 to TRBJ1-5; D gene ambiguous. The CDR3 loop spans 13 amino acids. The V and J ends lost 4 bases and 3 bases respectively, with 7 bases between them. CDR1 is SGHTA, CDR2 FQGNSA, per germline. In DNA form, the CDR3 reads TGTGCCAGCAGCTCCGGACCCAATCAGCCCCAGCATTTT. Translation gives CASSSGPNQPQHF.

This clonotype was seen a few times. The V and J genes are TRBV4-2 and TRBJ2-1; 8 bases line up with TRBD2. The germline CDR1 and CDR2 sequences are LGHNA and YNFKEQ. The CDR3 runs to 16 residues. V lost 1 base, J lost 4 bases, and 6 bases stayed unmatched. The CDR3 DNA reads TGTGCCAGCAGCCAAGCGAGGGCGGGGGGATACAATGAGCAGTTCTTC. It translates to CASSQARAGGYNEQFF.

V usage is TRBV5-4 and J usage is TRBJ2-1, with 10 bases fitting TRBD1. With V trimmed by 4 bases and J by 8 bases, 12 bases remained unmatched. CDR3 length: 16 residues. CDR1 is SGHNT, CDR2 YYREEE, per germline (reference sequence). The CDR3 region is CASSGQGGGVIDEQFF. The CDR3 DNA reads as TGTGCCAGCAGCGGACAGGGGGGCGGAGTAATCGATGAGCAGTTCTTC.